This T cell receptor beta chain came from a study of T-cell reconstitution after alpha-beta-depleted transplantation in children. The CDR3 has 15 amino acids. V lost 4 bases and J lost 5, with 16 bases in between. CDR1 is SGHRS, CDR2 YFSETQ, per germline. The library targeted TCRbeta and was prepared with unique molecular identifiers. TCRdb re-called the PCR reads with MiXCR, one entry per CDR3 protein. The sample carries 670,000 or so distinct CDR3 sequences, roughly 13% recorded once. The material was PBMCs, obtained before TCRalphabeta/CD19-depleted stem cell transplant. This TCR derives from a girl aged 2 to 10 with congenital amegakaryocytic thrombocytopenia, due to receive a stem cell transplant. This rearrangement joins TRBV5-1 to TRBJ2-1; possibly TRBD1 or TRBD2 for D (5 bases each). CDR3 loop: CASSHARWGNNEQFF. DNA for the CDR3: TGCGCCAGCAGCCATGCCCGTTGGGGGAACAATGAGCAGTTCTTC.